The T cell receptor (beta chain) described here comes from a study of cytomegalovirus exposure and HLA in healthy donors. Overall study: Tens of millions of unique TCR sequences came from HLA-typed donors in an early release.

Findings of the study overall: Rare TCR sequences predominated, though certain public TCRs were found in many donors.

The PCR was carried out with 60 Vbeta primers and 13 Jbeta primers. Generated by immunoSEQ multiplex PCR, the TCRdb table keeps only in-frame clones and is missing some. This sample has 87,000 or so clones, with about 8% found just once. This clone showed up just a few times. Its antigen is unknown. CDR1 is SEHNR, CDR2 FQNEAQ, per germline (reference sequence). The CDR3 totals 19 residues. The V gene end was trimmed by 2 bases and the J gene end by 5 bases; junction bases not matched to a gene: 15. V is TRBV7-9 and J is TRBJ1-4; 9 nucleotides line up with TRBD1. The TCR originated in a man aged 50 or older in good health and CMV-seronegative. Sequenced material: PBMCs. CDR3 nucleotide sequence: TGTGCCAGCAGCTTAAGTTCTCAGGGTACGGACAGGGGAAATGAAAAACTGTTTTTT. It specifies CASSLSSQGTDRGNEKLFF.